The entry that follows covers one T cell receptor beta chain sequence. Its antigen is unidentified. The library was made from cDNA and included unique molecular identifiers. Out of 1 to 10 million T cells, 470,000 or so cDNA molecules were generated. TCRdb re-analysed the PCR reads in MiXCR, keeping a single row per CDR3 protein. The repertoire holds a few hundred thousand distinct CDR3 sequences, with around 36% as singletons. This entry comes from a study of post-analysis software for immune sequencing data. Study-wide results and caveats: Among several TRBV segments more frequent in patients than controls were TRBV5-6, TRBV5-1 and TRBV20-1. Multiple sclerosis was associated with a significant reduction in normalized Chao1 diversity relative to controls. Analysis by F measure revealed that same-batch samples clustered strongly together.

The ends lost 1 base at V and 6 bases at J; junction bases unmatched: 8. The CDR3 spans 15 residues. Germline loops: CDR1 SEHNR, CDR2 FQNEAQ (reference sequence). The sequencing sample was made of blood. This chain joins TRBV7-9 and TRBJ1-2; 7 nucleotides line up with TRBD1. This TCR was sampled from a girl between 2 and 17 years old with multiple sclerosis. The CDR3: CASSLGDREAHGYTF. In nucleotides, the CDR3 is TGTGCCAGCAGCTTAGGAGACAGGGAAGCCCATGGCTACACCTTC.